The clone carrying this T cell receptor (beta chain) showed up just once. The antigen remains undetermined. It may be a read error: a sequence one base away is much more abundant. The sample originates from a study of CD8 T cells in ankylosing spondylitis. The study's findings and limits: Characteristic, it appeared, of ankylosing spondylitis blood was a TCR beta motif of roughly eight highly homologous variants.

A quantitative 5'-RACE method, one with molecular barcodes, was used to make TCR beta libraries. TCRdb re-called the 5' RACE reads through MiXCR, storing one row per CDR3 protein. The table has 130,000 or so distinct CDR3 sequences, about an eighth seen once. This TCR came from a female donor with ankylosing spondylitis or in good health (not recorded which). The sample was blood, either unsorted or a sorted T cell fraction (not recorded which).

CDR3 sequence (DNA): TGTGCCAGCAGACACCTAGAAAGTACGCAGTCTTTT. It codes for CASRHLESTQSF. The J gene is TRBJ2-3, the V gene TRBV3-1; no firm D call. Germline values: CDR1 LGHDT, CDR2 YNNKEL (reference sequence). The CDR3 has 12 residues.